These 14 T cell receptor beta chains originate from one sample sequenced in a study of T cell responses to AZD1222 COVID-19 vaccine. Measured with immunoSEQ multiplex PCR; TCRdb has only the in-frame clones, and not every one. The table lists tens of thousands of clones, 85% to 90% of them singletons. The specimen comprised peripheral blood, sampled on day 0 of AZD1222 vaccination. These receptors were collected from an adult in good health.

V is TRBV29-1 and J is TRBJ1-2, with a weak D call TRBD1 (5 bases). Germline CDR1 SQVTM, CDR2 ANQGSEA. V was shortened by 0 bases and J by 0 bases, with 8 bases between the two germline ends. CDR3 size: 14 residues. The CDR3 region is CSVEDRVPNYGYTF. In DNA, the CDR3 is TGCAGCGTTGAAGACAGGGTACCTAACTATGGCTACACCTTC.

CDR3 amino acids: CASSFSRADEKLFF. The CDR3 nucleotides are TGTGCCAGCAGCTTTTCCAGGGCGGATGAAAAACTGTTTTTT. V is TRBV7-9 and J is TRBJ1-4, with D perhaps matching TRBD1 (5 bases). Looked up from germline, CDR1 is SEHNR and CDR2 is FQNEAQ (reference sequence). Trimming removed 3 bases at V and 6 bases at J, with 11 bases between. CDR3 length equals 14 residues.

The chain has TRBV12-3 or TRBV12-4 and TRBJ1-5, with 8 bases that match TRBD1. The CDR3 runs to 12 residues. The ends lost 3 bases at V and 15 bases at J; junction bases unmatched: 7. The CDR3 sequence: CASSLVGDRLHF. CDR3 nucleotides: TGTGCCAGCAGTTTGGTTGGGGACAGGTTGCATTTT.

This rearrangement joins TRBV6-6 to TRBJ1-5; TRBD1 might be the D (6 bases). Trimming removed 7 bases at V and 7 bases at J, with 20 bases between. This CDR3 spans 15 amino acids. Germline V lookup: CDR1 MNHNY, CDR2 SVGAGI (reference sequence). The CDR3 sequence is CASTPGAGEGQPQHF. The CDR3 region has the DNA TGTGCCAGCACCCCCGGAGCAGGGGAGGGCCAGCCCCAGCATTTT.

This sequence joins TRBV11-3 and TRBJ1-5; no firm D call. The CDR3 spans 17 residues. The V gene lost 8 bases and the J gene lost 2 bases, with 22 bases spanning the gap. The germline V gene encodes CDR1 SGHNT and CDR2 YENEEA. The CDR3 protein is CASAFSPRRHCNQPQHF. The CDR3 bases are TGTGCCAGCGCGTTCTCGCCCCGGAGACACTGCAATCAGCCCCAGCATTTT.

This clone has only one observation. Sequence at one end of the junction differs from germline and may be a read error. The genes are TRBV20-1 and TRBJ1-4; unclear D gene. Germline V lookup: CDR1 DFQATT, CDR2 SNEGSKA (reference sequence). This CDR3 spans 11 amino acids. CDR3 region: CSALSDTTCPF. The CDR3 DNA is TGCAGTGCTCTCTCCGACACCACTTGCCCTTTT.

DNA for the CDR3: TGTGCCAGCAGCTTAGACAGAATTAACACTGAAGCTTTCTTT. Translating it yields CASSLDRINTEAFF. The rearrangement links TRBV7-9 to TRBJ1-1; unclear D gene. Germline CDR1 SEHNR, CDR2 FQNEAQ (reference sequence). The CDR3 runs to 14 residues. V was clipped by 1 base and J by 2 bases, with 8 bases between them. The full variable domain, completed using reference TRBV7-9 and TRBJ1-1, is DTGVSQNPRHKITKRGQNVTFRCDPISEHNRLYWYRQTLGQGPEFLTYFQNEAQLEKSRLLSDRFSAERPKGSFSTLEIQRTEQGDSAMYLCASSLDRINTEAFFGQGTRLTVV.

The chain joins TRBV18 to TRBJ1-5; 8 nucleotides align to TRBD1. The CDR3 sequence is 16 residues long. Germline V gene data show CDR1 as KGHSH and CDR2 as LQKENI. V lost 5 bases and J lost 0; bases outside the gene matches: 6. Here the CDR3 DNA reads TGTGCCAGCTCAACCGGACAGGGAGATAGCAATCAGCCCCAGCATTTT. It specifies CASSTGQGDSNQPQHF.

The V call is TRBV7-3, the J call TRBJ2-2; the D is unclear. CDR3 size: 12 residues. V was pared by 6 bases and J by 1 base, with 3 bases between. CDR1 is SGHTA, CDR2 FQGTGA, per germline. CDR3 amino acids: CASRLNTGELFF. The CDR3 nucleotides are TGTGCCAGCAGACTGAACACCGGGGAGCTGTTTTTT.

The chain uses TRBV18 and TRBJ1-4; 7 bases map to TRBD1. The CDR3 is made up of 15 amino acids. Germline assignment: CDR1 KGHSH and CDR2 LQKENI. V lost 4 bases to trimming and J lost 5 bases; unmatched junction nucleotides: 7. The CDR3 here is CASSRSRDSNEKLFF. CDR3 coding DNA: TGTGCCAGCTCACGAAGCCGGGACAGCAATGAAAAACTGTTTTTT.

This chain uses TRBV13 with TRBJ1-1; possibly TRBD1 for D (5 bases). This CDR3 is 17 amino acids long. Trimming cost V 4 bases and J 3 bases, with 21 bases left between them. The germline gives CDR1 PRHDT, CDR2 FYEKMQ (reference sequence). The DNA of the CDR3 is TGTGCCAGCAGCTCTTCTCAGGGTCCACAAAGATACACTGAAGCTTTCTTT. Translating it yields CASSSSQGPQRYTEAFF.

The J gene is TRBJ2-7, the V gene TRBV27, with D unresolved. The ends were cut back, 2 bases at V and 3 bases at J, with 8 bases in the middle. The length of the CDR3 is 13 residues. In germline, CDR1 is MNHEY, CDR2 SMNVEV (reference sequence). The CDR3 region is CASSLTPSYEQYF. The CDR3, as DNA: TGTGCCAGCAGTTTAACCCCCAGCTACGAGCAGTACTTC.

This clone has only a few counts. The CDR3 sequence: CASSDAGTVNSYGYTF. The CDR3 DNA sequence: TGCGCCAGCAGTGACGCCGGGACAGTAAACTCTTATGGCTACACCTTC. The rearrangement links TRBV10-2 to TRBJ1-2, with 7 bases that match TRBD1. CDR1 and CDR2 from the germline V gene are WSHSY and SAAADI. The CDR3 is made up of 16 amino acids. Germline trimming cut 3 bases from V and 5 bases from J; bases unmatched to any gene: 12.

V and J are TRBV7-2 and TRBJ1-2; possible D gene TRBD1, 6 bases. V shed 5 bases and J shed 4 bases, with 23 bases lying between them. The CDR3 consists of 17 residues. Germline-derived CDR1 and CDR2 are SGHTA and FQGNSA. Written as DNA, the CDR3 is TGTGCCAGCAGCCTAGGGCGGGGCGGCAGGGGTACCTATGGCTACACCTTC. Amino acids: CASSLGRGGRGTYGYTF.